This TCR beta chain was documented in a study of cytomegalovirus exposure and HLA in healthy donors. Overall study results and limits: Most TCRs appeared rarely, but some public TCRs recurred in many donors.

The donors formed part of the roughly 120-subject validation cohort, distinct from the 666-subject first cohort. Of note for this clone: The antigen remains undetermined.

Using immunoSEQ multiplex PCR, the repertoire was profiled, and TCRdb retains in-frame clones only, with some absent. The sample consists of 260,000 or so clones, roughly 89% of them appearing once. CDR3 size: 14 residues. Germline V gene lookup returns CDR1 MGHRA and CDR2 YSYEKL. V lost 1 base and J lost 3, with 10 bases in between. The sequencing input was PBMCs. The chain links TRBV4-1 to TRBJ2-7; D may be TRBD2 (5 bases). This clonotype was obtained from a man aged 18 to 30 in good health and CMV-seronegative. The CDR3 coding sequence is TGCGCCAGCAGCCAAGTACTAGGGAACTACGAGCAGTACTTC. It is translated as CASSQVLGNYEQYF.